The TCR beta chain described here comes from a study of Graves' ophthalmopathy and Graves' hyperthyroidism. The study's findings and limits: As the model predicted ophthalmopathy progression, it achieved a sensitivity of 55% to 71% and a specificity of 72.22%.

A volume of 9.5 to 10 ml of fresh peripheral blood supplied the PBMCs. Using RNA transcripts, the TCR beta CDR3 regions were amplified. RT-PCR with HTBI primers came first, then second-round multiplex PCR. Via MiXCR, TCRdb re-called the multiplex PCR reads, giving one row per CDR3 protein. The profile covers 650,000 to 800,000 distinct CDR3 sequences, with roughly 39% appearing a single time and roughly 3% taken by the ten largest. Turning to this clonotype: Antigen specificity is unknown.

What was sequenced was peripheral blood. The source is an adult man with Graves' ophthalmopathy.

CDR3 sequence: CAIKSSGRALETQYF. CDR3 sequence (DNA): TGTGCCATAAAAAGTAGCGGGAGGGCCCTCGAGACCCAGTACTTC. The chain couples TRBV10-3 to TRBJ2-5; 11 bases fit TRBD2. Trimming cost V 9 bases and J 5 bases; bases outside gene matches: 11. This CDR3 has 15 residues. From germline, CDR1 is ENHRY and CDR2 SYGVKD.